What follows describes a single T cell receptor (beta chain). The sample belongs to a study of blood T cell repertoires in COVID-19. Study context: From T cells, B-cell-depleted T cells, or PBMCs came the material, which was cDNA or gDNA.

The germline CDR1 and CDR2 sequences are SGHNT and YENEEA. CDR3 length equals 15 residues. J was trimmed by 2 bases and V by 5 bases; bases with no gene match: 4. Per the study methods: Amplification with reference gene primers provided the estimates of nucleated cell counts. Using immunoSEQ multiplex PCR, the repertoire was profiled, and TCRdb retains in-frame clones only, with some absent. The V and J calls and the clone size are those of that table, but D and trimming were determined from the DNA. The sample includes 95,000 to 100,000 clones, 84% of them seen just once. The sequence came from a human donor in a cohort sampled during active COVID-19. The chain uses TRBV11-3 and TRBJ2-3; 10 nucleotides agree with TRBD2. What was sequenced was peripheral blood. In DNA, the CDR3 is TGTGCCAGCAGCCCTACTAGCGGGGTCACAGATACGCAGTATTTT. Translating gives CASSPTSGVTDTQYF.